The 3 T cell receptor beta chains below were found in one sample sequenced in a study of identical twins. TCRdb reprocessed the 5' RACE reads with MiXCR, giving one entry per CDR3 protein. The sample comprises a few hundred thousand distinct CDR3 sequences, approximately 24% of which are singletons, and around 3% rests with the top ten. A further study also used this sample, focusing on T cells expressing NK-cell markers.

Sequenced input: CD4+ T cells sorted from blood. The origin of the receptors is a woman in her late teens or twenties in good health.

J is TRBJ2-1 and V is TRBV28; no clear D gene. The CDR3 is 11 amino acids. Germline CDR1 reads MDHEN; CDR2 reads SYDVKM. Trimming pared 8 bases from V and 8 bases from J, leaving 10 bases between. CDR3 nucleotides: TGTGCCAGCCGCGTGTTAGATGAGCAGTTCTTC. Its protein is CASRVLDEQFF.

J is TRBJ1-2 and V is TRBV18; D remains ambiguous. This CDR3 region has 14 residues. V was trimmed by 0 bases and J by 8 bases, leaving 13 bases between them. CDR1 and CDR2 from the germline V gene are KGHSH and LQKENI. CDR3 sequence (DNA): TGTGCCAGCTCACCACCGCAGCCCAAGGACGGCTACACCTTC. Amino acids: CASSPPQPKDGYTF.

This clonotype showed up just a few times. The rearrangement joins TRBV5-1 to TRBJ1-2; D remains unclear. Germline CDR1 and CDR2: SGHRS and YFSETQ. V lost 0 bases, J lost 0 bases, and 9 bases lay in between. The CDR3 has 15 amino acids. CDR3 region: CASSLGGIANYGYTF. CDR3 nucleotides: TGCGCCAGCAGCTTGGGCGGGATAGCTAACTATGGCTACACCTTC.